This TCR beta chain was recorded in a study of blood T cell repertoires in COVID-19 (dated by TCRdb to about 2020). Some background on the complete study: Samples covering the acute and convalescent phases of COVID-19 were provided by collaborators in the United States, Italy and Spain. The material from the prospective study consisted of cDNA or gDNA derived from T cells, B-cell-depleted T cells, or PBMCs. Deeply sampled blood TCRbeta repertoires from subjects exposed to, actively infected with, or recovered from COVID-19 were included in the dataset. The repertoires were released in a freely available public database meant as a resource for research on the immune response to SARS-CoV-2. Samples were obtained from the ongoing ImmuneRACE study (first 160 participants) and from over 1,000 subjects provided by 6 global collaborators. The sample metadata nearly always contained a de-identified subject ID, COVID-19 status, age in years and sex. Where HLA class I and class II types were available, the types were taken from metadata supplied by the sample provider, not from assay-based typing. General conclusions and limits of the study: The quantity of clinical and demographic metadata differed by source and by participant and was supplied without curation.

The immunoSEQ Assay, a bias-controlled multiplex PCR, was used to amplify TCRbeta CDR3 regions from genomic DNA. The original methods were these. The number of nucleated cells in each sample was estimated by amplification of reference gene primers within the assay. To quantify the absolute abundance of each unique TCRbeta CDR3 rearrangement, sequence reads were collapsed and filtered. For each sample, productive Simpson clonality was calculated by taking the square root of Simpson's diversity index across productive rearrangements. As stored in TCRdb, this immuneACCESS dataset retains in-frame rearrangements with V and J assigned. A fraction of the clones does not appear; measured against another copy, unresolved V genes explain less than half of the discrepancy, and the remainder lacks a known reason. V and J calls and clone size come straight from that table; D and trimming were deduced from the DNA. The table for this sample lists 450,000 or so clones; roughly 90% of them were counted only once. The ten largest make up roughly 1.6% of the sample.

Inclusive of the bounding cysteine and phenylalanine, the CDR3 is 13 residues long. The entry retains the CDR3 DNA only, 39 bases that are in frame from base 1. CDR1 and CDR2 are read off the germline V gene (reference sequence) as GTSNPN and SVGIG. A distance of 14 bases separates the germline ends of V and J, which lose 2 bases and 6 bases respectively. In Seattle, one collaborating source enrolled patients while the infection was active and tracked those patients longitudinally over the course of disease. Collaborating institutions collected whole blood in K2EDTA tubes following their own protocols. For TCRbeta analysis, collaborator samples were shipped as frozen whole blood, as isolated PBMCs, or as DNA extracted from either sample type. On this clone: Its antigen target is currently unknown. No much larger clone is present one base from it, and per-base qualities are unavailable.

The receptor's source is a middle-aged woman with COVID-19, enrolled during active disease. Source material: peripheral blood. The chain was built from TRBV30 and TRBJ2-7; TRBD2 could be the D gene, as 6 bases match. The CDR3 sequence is CAWSPGLPAEQYF. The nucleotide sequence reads TGTGCCTGGAGTCCGGGACTCCCCGCCGAGCAGTACTTC.